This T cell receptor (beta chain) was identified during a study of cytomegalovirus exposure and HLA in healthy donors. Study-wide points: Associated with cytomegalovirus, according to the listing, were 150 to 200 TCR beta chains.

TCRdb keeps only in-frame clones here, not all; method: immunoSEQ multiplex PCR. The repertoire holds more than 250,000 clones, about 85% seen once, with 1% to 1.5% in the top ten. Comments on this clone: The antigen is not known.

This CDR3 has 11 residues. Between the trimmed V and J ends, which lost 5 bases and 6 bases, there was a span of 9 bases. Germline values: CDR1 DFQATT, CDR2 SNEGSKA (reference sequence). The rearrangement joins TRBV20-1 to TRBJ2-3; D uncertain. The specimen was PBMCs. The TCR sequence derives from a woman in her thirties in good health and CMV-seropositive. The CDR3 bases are TGCAGTGCTGTTAGTTTCGATACGCAGTATTTT. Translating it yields CSAVSFDTQYF.